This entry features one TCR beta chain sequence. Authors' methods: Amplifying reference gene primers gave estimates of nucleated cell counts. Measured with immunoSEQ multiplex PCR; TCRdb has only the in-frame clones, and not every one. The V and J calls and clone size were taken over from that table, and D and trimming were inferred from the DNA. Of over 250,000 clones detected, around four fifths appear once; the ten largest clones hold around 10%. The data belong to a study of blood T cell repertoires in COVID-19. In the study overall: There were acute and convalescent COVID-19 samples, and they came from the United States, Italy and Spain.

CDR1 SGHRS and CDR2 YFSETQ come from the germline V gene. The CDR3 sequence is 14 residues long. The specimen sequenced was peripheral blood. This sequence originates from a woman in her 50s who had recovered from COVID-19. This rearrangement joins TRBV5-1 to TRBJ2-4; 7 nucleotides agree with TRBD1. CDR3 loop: CAHTWDSLENIQYF. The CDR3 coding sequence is TGCGCTCACACGTGGGACAGCCTGGAAAACATTCAGTACTTC.